This T cell receptor beta chain was captured in a study of cytomegalovirus exposure and HLA in healthy donors. Between the trimmed V and J ends, which lost 2 bases and 4 bases, there was a span of 17 bases. Per germline, CDR1 SGHAT and CDR2 FQNNGV. This CDR3 comprises 16 residues. General observations from the study: In all likelihood, a cluster of highly shared sequence variants was a sequencing artifact. Cytomegalovirus-associated status was assigned to approximately 160 TCR beta chains. With DRB1 most and HLA-C fewest, TCR association rates differed between HLA loci in a later analysis.

PCR was performed using 60 Vbeta and 13 Jbeta primers. Measured with immunoSEQ multiplex PCR; TCRdb has only the in-frame clones, and not every one. This sample's clone table lists 100,000 to 150,000 clones. Participants comprised healthy donors of bone marrow. Details on this clone: Its antigen is still unknown.

Material: PBMCs. V gene TRBV11-2 combines with J gene TRBJ1-1; D call uncertain. The receptor's source is a man between 18 and 29 years old in good health and CMV-seronegative. In DNA, the CDR3 is TGTGCCAGCAGCTTATCGGTCGGGTGGGGAGGCACTGAAGCTTTCTTT. Residues: CASSLSVGWGGTEAFF. Using reference TRBV11-2 and TRBJ1-1 for the parts outside the CDR3, the full variable domain is EAGVAQSPRYKIIEKRQSVAFWCNPISGHATLYWYQQILGQGPKLLIQFQNNGVVDDSQLPKDRFSAERLKGVDSTLKIQPAKLEDSAVYLCASSLSVGWGGTEAFFGQGTRLTVV.